What follows are 7 T cell receptor beta chains derived from one specimen sequenced in a study of cytomegalovirus exposure and HLA in healthy donors. PCR was performed using 60 Vbeta and 13 Jbeta primers. The assay was immunoSEQ multiplex PCR, and TCRdb's table has in-frame clones only and misses some. The sample yields 140,000 to 150,000 clones, 70% to 85% seen once. The sequenced sample consisted of PBMCs. The receptors here all came from a male donor in good health and CMV-seronegative.

The genes are TRBV5-1 and TRBJ1-5; TRBD1 aligns across 10 bases. Germline values: CDR1 SGHRS, CDR2 YFSETQ. The ends lost 2 bases at V and 4 bases at J; junction bases unmatched: 3. There are 15 residues in the CDR3. The CDR3 protein is CASSFGTGANQPQHF. The CDR3 nucleotides are TGCGCCAGCAGCTTCGGGACAGGGGCTAATCAGCCCCAGCATTTT.

V gene TRBV28 combines with J gene TRBJ1-4, with 7 positions matching TRBD1. Trimming removed 5 bases from V and 4 bases from J; junction bases left unmatched: 13. CDR1 and CDR2 from the germline V gene are MDHEN and SYDVKM. The CDR3 is made up of 17 amino acids. In DNA, the CDR3 is TGTGCCAGCAGTATCGGACAGGCACCGGACCTTAATGAAAAACTGTTTTTT. This encodes CASSIGQAPDLNEKLFF.

The table lists this clone with a few counts. V usage is TRBV5-6 and J usage is TRBJ1-1; 8 bases align to TRBD1. This CDR3 is built from 15 residues. Germline CDR1 is SGHDT and CDR2 is YYEEEE. V shed 0 bases and J 3 bases; nucleotides not matched to a gene: 4. CDR3 in DNA: TGTGCCAGCAGCTTGGGAACAGGGGGGTACACTGAAGCTTTCTTT. It yields the protein CASSLGTGGYTEAFF.

This clone was seen once. The V gene is TRBV27, the J gene TRBJ2-7; TRBD1 matches 12 bases. The CDR3 has 17 residues. Germline lookup yields CDR1 MNHEY and CDR2 SMNVEV (reference sequence). V dropped 0 bases and J dropped 6; count of bases not matched to a gene: 9. The CDR3 region has the DNA TGTGCCAGCAGTTTATCGCGCCCAGGGACAGGGGGCAGCGAGCAGTACTTC. Translating gives CASSLSRPGTGGSEQYF.

V is TRBV9 and J is TRBJ2-2; 9 nucleotides agree with TRBD2. J gave up 3 bases and V 3 bases, and 6 bases lay outside the gene matches. The CDR3 covers 16 residues. Germline loops: CDR1 SGDLS, CDR2 YYNGEE. The DNA of the CDR3 is TGTGCCAGCAGCGCCCTAGCGGGGACGGACACCGGGGAGCTGTTTTTT. It is translated as CASSALAGTDTGELFF.

This clone has only one observation. One end of the junction fails to match germline, which may point to a read error. V is TRBV11-2 and J is TRBJ2-7, with TRBD1 matching 7 bases. Looked up from germline, CDR1 is SGHAT and CDR2 is FQNNGV. CDR3 length: 15 residues. DNA of the CDR3: TGTGCCAGCACCCTACAGACAGGGCCCTCCCACGAGCAGTACTTC. Translating gives CASTLQTGPSHEQYF.

This clone was observed a handful of times. The chain joins TRBV4-1 to TRBJ1-6, with TRBD1 identical over 10 bases. Germline CDR1 and CDR2: MGHRA and YSYEKL. V dropped 5 bases and J dropped 11; count of bases not matched to a gene: 9. The CDR3 runs to 15 residues. CDR3 residues: CASSTRQGAGAPLHF. CDR3 in DNA: TGCGCCAGCAGCACCCGACAGGGGGCCGGGGCACCCCTCCACTTT.